This TCR beta chain was obtained from a study of Ad26.COV2.S vaccination and SARS-CoV-2 variants (dated by TCRdb to the early 2020s). For context, the study as a whole: Vaccine-arm donors were drawn from COV1001, a multicentre, randomized, double-blind, placebo-controlled phase I-IIa trial of Ad26.COV2.S in healthy adults. Ad26.COV2.S was given intramuscularly at 5x10^10 or 1x10^11 viral particles, as a single shot or as two shots 56 days apart. The specificity and breadth of SARS-CoV-2-reactive T cell receptors after Ad26.COV2.S vaccination were assessed by TCRbeta repertoire sequencing. A total of roughly 30 samples were included in the TCR-sequenced set, comprising 19 Ad26.COV2.S vaccine recipients, 5 placebo recipients and 8 SARS-CoV-2 convalescent individuals. Trial participants were randomized into five groups of five, in which low-dose or high-dose Ad26.COV2.S was given once or twice, or placebo was given on both occasions. Blinding of investigators to trial group allocation was maintained during experiments and outcome assessment. What the work shows at the level of the full study, not this receptor alone: Spike-specific TCR breadth was higher in Ad26.COV2.S recipients than in placebo recipients (P = 0.0014). The authors noted that total T cell responses may have been underestimated by the TCR breadth and depth analyses. Substantial breadth of spike-specific CD8+ and CD4+ T cell responses was reported after vaccination. Comparable non-spike TCR breadth was observed between vaccine and placebo recipients, consistent with only spike being contained in the vaccine. The study was not powered for comparison of responses between vaccine doses or regimens.

TCRbeta CDR3 regions were sequenced with the immunoSEQ Assay. After extraction, genomic DNA underwent amplification by bias-controlled multiplex PCR, followed by high-throughput sequencing. The published analysis was carried out like this. To quantify the absolute abundance of every unique TCRbeta CDR3 region, sequences were collapsed and filtered. T cell fraction was estimated by normalizing TCRbeta template counts to usable DNA, with usable DNA measured through amplification of reference genes found in all nucleated cells. Repertoire TCRs were annotated as SARS-CoV-2-specific by exact matching of V gene, CDR3 amino acid sequence and J gene to a known reactive TCR set. The reference SARS-CoV-2 TCR set was obtained from MIRA and was filtered for enrichment in COVID-19-positive ImmuneCODE repertoires, whereby public or cross-reactive TCRs were removed. Drawing on the MIRA antigens, annotated TCRs were analysed further at the level of specific ORF or position within ORF. Depth was the summed frequency of annotated unique rearrangements, while breadth was defined as annotated unique rearrangements over total unique productive rearrangements. Two-sided Wilcoxon rank-sum tests were used to compare TCR breadth between groups. The source is immuneACCESS, and TCRdb retained only in-frame sequences with V and J called. Part of the clones is not carried over; for the studies checked, unresolved V genes explain less than half of this, and the remainder is unexplained. D and trimming come from the DNA, and the V and J calls and clone size come from that table. Across this sample there are 360,000 or so clones, with more than 75% seen only once. 3.4% of the sample rests with the top ten.

The cysteine opens and the phenylalanine closes a CDR3 of 12 amino acids. This entry keeps only the CDR3 DNA: 36 bases, framed from base 1. For CDR1 and CDR2, the germline V gene lists SQVTM and ANQGSEA. The junction shows trimming of 5 bases on V and 2 bases on J, plus 10 bases between the germline ends. Comments on this clone: Its antigen is unknown. No much larger clone exists at a distance of one base, and base qualities are not known.

This specimen's treatment or condition label, interpreted: around 19 received Ad26.COV2.S at low or high dose, single or two shots; about 5 received placebo; per-sample allocation not given. Repertoires of vaccine and placebo recipients were sequenced from samples collected on day 63 after the first injection. In Cohort 1b, roughly 26 adults aged 18-55 years were enrolled at a single site in Boston, USA, between 29 July and 7 August 2020. Ad26.COV2.S was a replication-incompetent adenovirus type 26 vector expressing a prefusion-stabilized SARS-CoV-2 spike protein from the original Wuhan strain. This receptor was taken from a person between 18 and 65 years old who received the Ad26.COV2.S COVID-19 vaccine or a placebo. This specimen was peripheral blood, taken in a trial of Ad26.COV2.S vaccine versus placebo. The chain couples TRBV29-1 to TRBJ2-7; there is no confident call for the D gene. CDR3 sequence: CSVIEQTYEQYF. The sequenced DNA: TGCAGCGTTATTGAGCAGACCTACGAGCAGTACTTC.